These 20 T cell receptor beta chains were all obtained from the same sample, sequenced in a study of blood T cell repertoires in COVID-19. The table came from immunoSEQ multiplex PCR; TCRdb's copy has only in-frame clones and leaves some out. The table has 84,000 or so clones, under 90% seen once. Specimen: peripheral blood. Receptors were obtained from a woman in her 40s with active or convalescent COVID-19.

Here the CDR3 DNA reads TGTGCCAGCAGTTACGCGGGGGGGTGGTACGAGCAGTACTTC. This encodes CASSYAGGWYEQYF. The genes are TRBV6-6 and TRBJ2-7, with 9 bases identical to TRBD2. Germline lookup yields CDR1 MNHNY and CDR2 SVGAGI (reference sequence). Trimming took 2 bases from V and 4 from J; bases not matched to a gene: 3. This CDR3 spans 14 amino acids.

This chain uses TRBV13 with TRBJ1-2; unclear D gene. V was shortened by 4 bases and J by 3 bases, with 9 bases between the two germline ends. The CDR3 runs to 13 residues. Germline V gene lookup returns CDR1 PRHDT and CDR2 FYEKMQ (reference sequence). The DNA of the CDR3 is TGTGCCAGCAGCTGGGGAGAGGACTATGGCTACACCTTC. Its translation: CASSWGEDYGYTF.

This clone was picked up a small number of times. The chain couples TRBV28 to TRBJ2-5; possibly TRBD1 for D (6 bases). Germline V lookup: CDR1 MDHEN, CDR2 SYDVKM. V lost 5 bases to trimming and J lost 0 bases, with 7 bases between them. The CDR3 is 13 amino acids. The CDR3 DNA follows: TGTGCCAGCAGTCGGGACAACCAAGAGACCCAGTACTTC. It codes for CASSRDNQETQYF. Looking up the rest from reference TRBV28 and TRBJ2-5 gives the full variable domain: DVKVTQSSRYLVKRTGEKVFLECVQDMDHENMFWYRQDPGLGLRLIYFSYDVKMKEKGDIPEGYSVSREKKERFSLILESASTNQTSMYLCASSRDNQETQYFGPGTRLLVL.

This clone was observed a single time. The chain employs TRBV4-2 and TRBJ1-1; 8 bases are a match to TRBD1. Germline V gene sequence: CDR1 LGHNA, CDR2 YNFKEQ. The CDR3 sequence is 12 residues long. Germline trimming cut 4 bases from V and 12 bases from J; bases unmatched to any gene: 7. CDR3 loop: CASSLETGEPFF. DNA of the CDR3: TGTGCCAGCAGCCTAGAGACAGGGGAGCCTTTCTTT.

V gene TRBV6-1 combines with J gene TRBJ1-2; 11 bases are a match to TRBD1. From germline, CDR1 is MNHNS and CDR2 SASEGT. With 4 bases clipped from V and 1 base from J, the junction kept 5 bases outside the gene matches. The length of the CDR3 is 16 residues. CDR3 sequence: CASSVGTGGGNYGYTF. The CDR3 region has the DNA TGTGCCAGCAGTGTAGGGACAGGGGGTGGTAACTATGGCTACACCTTC.

The chain combines TRBV7-2 with TRBJ1-5; 10 nucleotides line up with TRBD1. Germline assignment: CDR1 SGHTA and CDR2 FQGNSA. CDR3 length equals 14 residues. V shed 5 bases, J shed 6 bases, and the junction held 4 bases outside the gene matches. In DNA, the CDR3 is TGTGCCAGCAGCCCCGGACAGGGGGTTCAGCCCCAGCATTTT. Residues: CASSPGQGVQPQHF. Using reference TRBV7-2 and TRBJ1-5 for the parts outside the CDR3, the full variable domain is GAGVSQSPSNKVTEKGKDVELRCDPISGHTALYWYRQSLGQGLEFLIYFQGNSAPDKSGLPSDRFSAERTGGSVSTLTIQRTQQEDSAVYLCASSPGQGVQPQHFGDGTRLSIL.

This chain links TRBV7-6 with TRBJ2-1; maybe TRBD2 (6 bases). The V gene lost 8 bases and the J gene lost 3 bases, with 17 bases spanning the gap. Germline V gene sequence: CDR1 SGHVS, CDR2 FNYEAQ. The CDR3 is 15 amino acids. CDR3 amino acids: CASSEGLANYNEQFF. The CDR3 DNA follows: TGTGCCAGCTCCGAAGGGCTAGCGAACTACAATGAGCAGTTCTTC.

This clone was counted once. CDR3 coding DNA: TGTGCCAGCACCCGGGGGAGAGGAAACACCATATATTTT. Translated: CASTRGRGNTIYF. This chain connects TRBV2 to TRBJ1-3, with a possible D match to TRBD1 (5 bases). Germline assignment: CDR1 SNHLY and CDR2 FYNNEI. Between the trimmed V and J ends, which lost 7 bases and 4 bases, there was a span of 11 bases. The CDR3 loop spans 13 amino acids.

The chain carries TRBV28 and TRBJ2-7; TRBD1 aligns across 11 bases. This CDR3 contains 16 residues. V was clipped by 5 bases and J by 3 bases; unmatched bases: 9. Germline V gene sequence: CDR1 MDHEN, CDR2 SYDVKM. The CDR3 DNA reads as TGTGCCAGCAGTACCACAACCGGGACAGGGGGCTACGAGCAGTACTTC. Translating gives CASSTTTGTGGYEQYF.

This clone is a singleton in its sample. The chain's CDR3 is CASSQRWETQYF. For the CDR3, the DNA is TGTGCCAGCAGCCAACGGTGGGAGACCCAGTACTTC. The chain has TRBV4-2 and TRBJ2-5, with D hard to call. V was clipped by 2 bases and J by 5 bases, with 6 bases between them. Germline V gene data show CDR1 as LGHNA and CDR2 as YNFKEQ. CDR3 length equals 12 residues.

The J gene is TRBJ2-5, the V gene TRBV7-2, with D possibly being TRBD1 (5 bases). V dropped 0 bases and J dropped 2 bases, with 16 bases sitting between them. Germline V gene sequence: CDR1 SGHTA, CDR2 FQGNSA. The CDR3 covers 17 residues. DNA for the CDR3: TGTGCCAGCAGCTTAGCTTCCCGGGCTAGGGGACAAGAGACCCAGTACTTC. Its protein is CASSLASRARGQETQYF.

The rearrangement links TRBV9 to TRBJ1-6; 8 bases match TRBD1. The CDR3 has 14 residues. With V trimmed by 5 bases and J by 6 bases, 4 bases remained unmatched. Germline CDR1 reads SGDLS; CDR2 reads YYNGEE. The CDR3 sequence: CASSYGQGNSPLHF. The DNA for the CDR3 is TGTGCCAGCAGTTACGGACAGGGTAATTCACCCCTCCACTTT.

J is TRBJ2-7 and V is TRBV10-3; TRBD1 matches at 8 bases. V shed 0 bases and J 6 bases; nucleotides not matched to a gene: 1. The germline CDR1 and CDR2 sequences are ENHRY and SYGVKD. This CDR3 spans 13 amino acids. In DNA form, the CDR3 reads TGTGCCATCAGTGAGTCAGGGACAGGCGAGCAGTACTTC. Amino acid sequence: CAISESGTGEQYF.

This chain uses TRBV9 with TRBJ1-6, with 7 bases aligning to TRBD1. Germline V gene lookup returns CDR1 SGDLS and CDR2 YYNGEE. This CDR3 is 18 amino acids long. V lost 4 bases to trimming and J lost 8 bases; unmatched junction nucleotides: 18. CDR3 sequence: CASSFSSGTGEVDSPLHF. The CDR3 DNA reads as TGTGCCAGCAGCTTCAGTTCTGGAACAGGGGAGGTGGATTCACCCCTCCACTTT. The full variable domain, its missing parts supplied by reference TRBV9 and TRBJ1-6, is DSGVTQTPKHLITATGQRVTLRCSPRSGDLSVYWYQQSLDQGLQFLIQYYNGEERAKGNILERFSAQQFPDLHSELNLSSLELGDSALYFCASSFSSGTGEVDSPLHFGNGTRLTVT.

The chain is built from TRBV19 and TRBJ2-7, with 8 bases that match TRBD1. The CDR3 has 14 residues. The germline V gene encodes CDR1 LNHDA and CDR2 SQIVND (reference sequence). Trimming at V came to 3 bases and at J to 9 bases, leaving 10 bases not matched to a gene. The CDR3 DNA is TGTGCCAGTAGTATTGGGGTGACAGGGGAGTCGCAGTACTTC. This gives the protein CASSIGVTGESQYF.

The CDR3 DNA sequence: TGTGCCAGCAGTGAATTTAGCGGGAGGATCGGCGGGGAGCTGTTTTTT. Its protein is CASSEFSGRIGGELFF. This chain links TRBV2 with TRBJ2-2, with 10 bases lining up with TRBD2. J lost 7 bases, V lost 2 bases, and 7 bases had no gene match. The CDR3 covers 16 residues. Germline CDR1 is SNHLY and CDR2 is FYNNEI.

This clone is a singleton in its sample. The chain has TRBV28 and TRBJ1-2; D perhaps matches TRBD1 (6 bases). CDR1 and CDR2 from the germline V gene are MDHEN and SYDVKM. Trimming took off 0 bases at V and 4 bases at J, with 9 bases between the two ends. CDR3 length equals 14 residues. The chain's CDR3 is CASSLWDRSYGYTF. CDR3 DNA sequence: TGTGCCAGCAGTTTATGGGACAGAAGCTATGGCTACACCTTC.

V is TRBV4-1 and J is TRBJ2-5; tentatively, D is TRBD1 (5 bases). With 4 bases removed from V and 5 bases from J, the gap between germline ends came to 17 bases. Per germline, CDR1 MGHRA and CDR2 YSYEKL. The CDR3 is made up of 15 amino acids. CDR3 nucleotides: TGCGCCAGCAGCCCTGTTAGGGGCGCACAGGAGACCCAGTACTTC. Its protein is CASSPVRGAQETQYF.

This chain uses TRBV18 with TRBJ2-7; 8 bases fit TRBD2. Losses at the gene ends were 3 bases for V and 6 bases for J; bases not matched to a gene: 10. Germline values: CDR1 KGHSH, CDR2 LQKENI. This CDR3 has 15 residues. The CDR3 DNA reads as TGTGCCAGCTCACCTTTGGCGGGGGGCCCGGGCGAGCAGTACTTC. It is translated as CASSPLAGGPGEQYF. Drawing the rest from reference TRBV18 and TRBJ2-7, the complete variable domain is NAGVMQNPRHLVRRRGQEARLRCSPMKGHSHVYWYRQLPEEGLKFMVYLQKENIIDESGMPKERFSAEFPKEGPSILRIQQVVRGDSAAYFCASSPLAGGPGEQYFGPGTRLTVT.

The chain has TRBV7-2 and TRBJ2-7; 10 nucleotides match TRBD2. Germline V gene lookup returns CDR1 SGHTA and CDR2 FQGNSA. The CDR3 contains 17 residues. Germline trimming cut 0 bases from V and 4 bases from J; bases unmatched to any gene: 9. The CDR3, as DNA: TGTGCCAGCAGCTTAGCTAGCGGGAGGCGATTGTGGTACGAGCAGTACTTC. Encoded protein: CASSLASGRRLWYEQYF.